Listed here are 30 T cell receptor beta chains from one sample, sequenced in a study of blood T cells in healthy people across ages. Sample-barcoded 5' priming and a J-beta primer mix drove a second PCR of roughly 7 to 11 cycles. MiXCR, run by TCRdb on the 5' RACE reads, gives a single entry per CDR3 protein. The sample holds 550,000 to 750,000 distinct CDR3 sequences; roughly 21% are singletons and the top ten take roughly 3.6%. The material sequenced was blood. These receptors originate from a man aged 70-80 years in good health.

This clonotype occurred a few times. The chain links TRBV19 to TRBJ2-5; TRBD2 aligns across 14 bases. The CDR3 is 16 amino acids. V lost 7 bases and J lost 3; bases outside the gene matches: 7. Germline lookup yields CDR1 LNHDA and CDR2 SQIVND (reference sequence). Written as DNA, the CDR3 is TGTGCCAGTACCCGACTAGCGGGAGGGCCGAAAGAGACCCAGTACTTC. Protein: CASTRLAGGPKETQYF.

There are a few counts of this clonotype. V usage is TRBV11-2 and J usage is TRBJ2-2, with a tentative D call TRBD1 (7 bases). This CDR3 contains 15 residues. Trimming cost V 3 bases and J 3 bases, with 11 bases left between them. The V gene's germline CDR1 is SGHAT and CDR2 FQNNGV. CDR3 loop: CASSFDREDTGELFF. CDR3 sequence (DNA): TGTGCCAGCAGCTTCGACAGGGAGGACACCGGGGAGCTGTTTTTT.

This chain's CDR3 is CASSLEAGNSEKLFF. The CDR3 nucleotides read TGCGCCAGCAGCTTGGAGGCAGGGAATAGCGAAAAACTGTTTTTT. V usage is TRBV5-1 and J usage is TRBJ1-4; D may be TRBD1 (5 bases). The germline V gene has CDR1 SGHRS and CDR2 YFSETQ. The V end lost 0 bases, the J end lost 8 bases, and 14 bases lay between the germline ends. This CDR3 has 15 amino acids.

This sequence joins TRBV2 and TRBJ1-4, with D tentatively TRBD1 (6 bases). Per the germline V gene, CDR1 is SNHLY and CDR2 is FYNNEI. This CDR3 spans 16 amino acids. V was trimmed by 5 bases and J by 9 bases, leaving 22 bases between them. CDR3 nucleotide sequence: TGTGCCAGCAGTCAAACAACGGTCGGGGGCCGGAAAAAACTGTTTTTT. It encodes CASSQTTVGGRKKLFF. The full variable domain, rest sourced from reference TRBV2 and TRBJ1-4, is EPEVTQTPSHQVTQMGQEVILRCVPISNHLYFYWYRQILGQKVEFLVSFYNNEISEKSEIFDDQFSVERPDGSNFTLKIRSTKLEDSAMYFCASSQTTVGGRKKLFFGSGTQLSVL.

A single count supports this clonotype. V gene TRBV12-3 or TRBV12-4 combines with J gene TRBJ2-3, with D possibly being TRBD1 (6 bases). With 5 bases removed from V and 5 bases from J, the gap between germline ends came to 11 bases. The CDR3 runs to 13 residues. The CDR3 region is CASSQGLEDTQYF. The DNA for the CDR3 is TGTGCCAGCAGTCAGGGGTTGGAAGATACGCAGTATTTT.

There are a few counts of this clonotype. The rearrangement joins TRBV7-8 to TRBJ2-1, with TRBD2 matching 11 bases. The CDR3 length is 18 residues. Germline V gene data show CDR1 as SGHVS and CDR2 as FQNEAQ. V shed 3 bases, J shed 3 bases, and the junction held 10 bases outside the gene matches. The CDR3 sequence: CASSFRSGRAGGYNEQFF. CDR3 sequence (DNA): TGTGCCAGCAGCTTCCGTAGCGGGAGGGCCGGAGGCTACAATGAGCAGTTCTTC.

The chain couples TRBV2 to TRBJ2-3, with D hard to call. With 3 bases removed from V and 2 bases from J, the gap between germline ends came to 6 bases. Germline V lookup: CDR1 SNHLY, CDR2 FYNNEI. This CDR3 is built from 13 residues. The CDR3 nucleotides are TGTGCCAGCAGTGAGGCCTTCACAGATACGCAGTATTTT. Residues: CASSEAFTDTQYF.

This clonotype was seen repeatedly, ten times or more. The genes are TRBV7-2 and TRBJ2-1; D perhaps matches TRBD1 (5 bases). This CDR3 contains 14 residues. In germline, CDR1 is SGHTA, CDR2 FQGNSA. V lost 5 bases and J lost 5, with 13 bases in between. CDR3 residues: CASSPMAGNNEQFF. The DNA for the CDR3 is TGTGCCAGCAGCCCGATGGCAGGGAACAATGAGCAGTTCTTC.

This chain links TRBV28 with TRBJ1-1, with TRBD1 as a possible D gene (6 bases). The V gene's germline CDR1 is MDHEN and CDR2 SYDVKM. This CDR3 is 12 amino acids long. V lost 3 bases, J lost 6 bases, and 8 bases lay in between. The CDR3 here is CASSLGGSEAFF. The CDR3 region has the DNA TGTGCCAGCAGTTTGGGGGGCTCTGAAGCTTTCTTT.

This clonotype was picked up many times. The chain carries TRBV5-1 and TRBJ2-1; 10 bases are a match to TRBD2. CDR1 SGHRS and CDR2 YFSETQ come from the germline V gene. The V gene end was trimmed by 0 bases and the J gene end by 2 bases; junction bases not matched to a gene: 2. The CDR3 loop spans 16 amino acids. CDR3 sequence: CASSLDSGRAYNEQFF. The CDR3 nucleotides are TGCGCCAGCAGCTTGGACAGCGGGAGGGCCTACAATGAGCAGTTCTTC.

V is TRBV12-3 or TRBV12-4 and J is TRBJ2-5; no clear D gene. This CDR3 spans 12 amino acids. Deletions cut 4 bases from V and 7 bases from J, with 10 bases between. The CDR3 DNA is TGTGCCAGCAGTTCGCCAATTGGGACCCAGTACTTC. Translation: CASSSPIGTQYF.

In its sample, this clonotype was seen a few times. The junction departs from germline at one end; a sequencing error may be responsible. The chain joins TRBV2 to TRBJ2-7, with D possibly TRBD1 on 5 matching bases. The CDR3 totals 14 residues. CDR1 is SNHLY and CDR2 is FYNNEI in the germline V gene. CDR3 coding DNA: TGTGCTAGCAGTGAAGGTCCCTTGGGGCCCGAGCAGTACTTC. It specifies CASSEGPLGPEQYF.

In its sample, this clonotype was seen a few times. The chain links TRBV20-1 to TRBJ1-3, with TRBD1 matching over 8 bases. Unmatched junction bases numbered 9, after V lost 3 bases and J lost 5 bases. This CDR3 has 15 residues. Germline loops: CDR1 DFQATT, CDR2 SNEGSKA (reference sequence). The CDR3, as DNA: TGCAGTGCTAGTCTCGGACAGGGAATACGAAACACCATATATTTT. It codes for CSASLGQGIRNTIYF.

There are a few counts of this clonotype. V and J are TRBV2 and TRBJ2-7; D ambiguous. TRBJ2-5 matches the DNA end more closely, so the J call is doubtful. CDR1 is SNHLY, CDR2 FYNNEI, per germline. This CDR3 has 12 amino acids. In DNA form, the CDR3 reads TGTGCCAGCAAATACTCCCTAGAGACCCAGTACTTC. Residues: CASKYSLETQYF.

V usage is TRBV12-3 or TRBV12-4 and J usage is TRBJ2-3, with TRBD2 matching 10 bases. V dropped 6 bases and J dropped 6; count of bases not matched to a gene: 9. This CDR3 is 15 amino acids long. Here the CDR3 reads CASSQLAGHTDTQYF. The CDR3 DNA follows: TGTGCCAGCAGCCAACTAGCGGGGCACACGGATACGCAGTATTTT.

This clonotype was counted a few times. The CDR3 reads CSARGFVAANQETQYF. Here the CDR3 DNA reads TGCAGTGCTAGAGGGTTTGTAGCGGCGAATCAAGAGACCCAGTACTTC. This chain uses TRBV20-1 with TRBJ2-5; TRBD2 might be the D (6 bases). This CDR3 is built from 16 residues. Germline assignment: CDR1 DFQATT and CDR2 SNEGSKA (reference sequence). V lost 1 base to trimming and J lost 2 bases, with 17 bases between them.

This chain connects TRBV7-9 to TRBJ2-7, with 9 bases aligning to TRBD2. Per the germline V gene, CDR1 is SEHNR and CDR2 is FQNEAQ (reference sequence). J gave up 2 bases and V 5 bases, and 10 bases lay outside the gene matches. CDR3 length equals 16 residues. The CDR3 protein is CASSPRGGGSPYEQYF. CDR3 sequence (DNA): TGTGCCAGCAGCCCCCGCGGGGGGGGATCACCCTACGAGCAGTACTTC.

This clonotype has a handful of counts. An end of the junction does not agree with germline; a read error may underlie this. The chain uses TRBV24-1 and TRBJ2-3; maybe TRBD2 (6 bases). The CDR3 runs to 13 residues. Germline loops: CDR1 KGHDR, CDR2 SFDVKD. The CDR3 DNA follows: TGTGCCACCAGTGAAACGATAGGCGGGACGCGGTATTTT. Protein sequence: CATSETIGGTRYF.

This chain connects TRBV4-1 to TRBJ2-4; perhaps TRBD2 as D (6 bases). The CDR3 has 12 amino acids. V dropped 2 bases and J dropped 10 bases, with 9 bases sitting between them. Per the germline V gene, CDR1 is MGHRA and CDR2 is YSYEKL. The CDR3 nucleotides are TGCGCCAGCAGCCAACCGGGGAGGATTCAGTACTTC. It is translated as CASSQPGRIQYF.

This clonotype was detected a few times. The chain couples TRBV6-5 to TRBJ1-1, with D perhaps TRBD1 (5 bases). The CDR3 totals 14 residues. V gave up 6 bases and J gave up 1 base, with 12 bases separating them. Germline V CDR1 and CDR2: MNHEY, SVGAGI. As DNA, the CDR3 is TGTGCCAGCAGGAAAGGGGCCGGGAACACTGAAGCTTTCTTT. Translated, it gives CASRKGAGNTEAFF.

This chain's CDR3 is CASRSSGVSSYEQYF. CDR3 bases: TGTGCCAGCAGGTCCAGCGGGGTTAGCTCCTACGAGCAGTACTTC. V gene TRBV12-3 or TRBV12-4 combines with J gene TRBJ2-7, with 7 bases fitting TRBD2. The CDR3 length is 15 residues. J lost 0 bases, V lost 6 bases, and 8 bases had no gene match.

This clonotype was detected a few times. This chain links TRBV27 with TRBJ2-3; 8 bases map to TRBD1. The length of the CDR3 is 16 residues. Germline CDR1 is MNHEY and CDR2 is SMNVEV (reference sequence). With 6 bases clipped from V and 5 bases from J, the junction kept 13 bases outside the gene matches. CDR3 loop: CASRAPWRTGRDTQYF. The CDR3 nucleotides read TGTGCCAGCAGGGCCCCCTGGAGGACAGGGAGAGATACGCAGTATTTT.

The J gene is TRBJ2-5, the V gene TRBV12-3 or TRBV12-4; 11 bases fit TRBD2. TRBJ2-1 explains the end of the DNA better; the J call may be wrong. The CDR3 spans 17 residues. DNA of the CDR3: TGTGCCAGCAGTTTCGTCCTAGCGGGAGGATACTACAATGAGCAGTTCTTC. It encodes CASSFVLAGGYYNEQFF.

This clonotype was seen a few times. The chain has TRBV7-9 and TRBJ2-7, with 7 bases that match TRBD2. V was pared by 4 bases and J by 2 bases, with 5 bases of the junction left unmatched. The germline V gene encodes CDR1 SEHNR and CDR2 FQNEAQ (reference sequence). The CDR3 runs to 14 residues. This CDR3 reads CASSSKAGPYEQYF. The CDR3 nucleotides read TGTGCCAGCAGCTCAAAAGCGGGACCCTACGAGCAGTACTTC.

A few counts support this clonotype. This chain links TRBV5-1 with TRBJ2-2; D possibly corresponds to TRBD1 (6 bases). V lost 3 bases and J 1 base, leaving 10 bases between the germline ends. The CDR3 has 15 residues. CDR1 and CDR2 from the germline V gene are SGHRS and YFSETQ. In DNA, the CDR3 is TGCGCCAGCAGCTGGACGACAGGGAACACCGGGGAGCTGTTTTTT. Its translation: CASSWTTGNTGELFF.

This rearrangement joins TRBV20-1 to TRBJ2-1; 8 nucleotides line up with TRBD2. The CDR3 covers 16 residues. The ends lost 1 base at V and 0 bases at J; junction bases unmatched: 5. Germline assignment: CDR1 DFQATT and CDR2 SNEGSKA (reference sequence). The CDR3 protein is CSARAASGYSYNEQFF. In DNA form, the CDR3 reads TGCAGTGCTAGAGCGGCTAGCGGGTACTCCTACAATGAGCAGTTCTTC.

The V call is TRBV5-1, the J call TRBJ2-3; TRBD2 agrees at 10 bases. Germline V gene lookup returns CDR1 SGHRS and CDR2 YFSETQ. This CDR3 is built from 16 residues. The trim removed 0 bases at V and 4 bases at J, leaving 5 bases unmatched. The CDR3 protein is CASSLEGSGRSDTQYF. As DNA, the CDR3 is TGCGCCAGCAGCTTGGAGGGTAGCGGGAGGTCAGATACGCAGTATTTT.

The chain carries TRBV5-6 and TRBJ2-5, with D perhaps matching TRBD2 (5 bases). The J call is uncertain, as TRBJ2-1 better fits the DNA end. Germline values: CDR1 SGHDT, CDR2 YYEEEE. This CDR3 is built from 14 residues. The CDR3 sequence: CASSFAGRDNEQFF. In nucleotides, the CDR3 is TGTGCCAGCAGCTTCGCGGGCCGGGACAATGAGCAGTTCTTC.

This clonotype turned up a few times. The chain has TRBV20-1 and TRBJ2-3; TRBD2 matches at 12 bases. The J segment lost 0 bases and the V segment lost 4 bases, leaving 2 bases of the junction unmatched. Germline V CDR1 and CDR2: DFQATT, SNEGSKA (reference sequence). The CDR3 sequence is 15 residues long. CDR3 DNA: TGCAGTGCTACCGGGACTAGCGGGAGCACAGATACGCAGTATTTT. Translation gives CSATGTSGSTDTQYF.

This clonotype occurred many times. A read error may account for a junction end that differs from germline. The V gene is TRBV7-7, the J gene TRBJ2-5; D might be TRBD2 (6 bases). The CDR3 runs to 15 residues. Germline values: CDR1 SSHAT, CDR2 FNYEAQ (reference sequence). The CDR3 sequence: CASSLGAGPQETQYF. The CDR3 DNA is TGTGCTAGCAGCTTAGGCGCGGGGCCACAAGAGACCCAGTACTTC.